The entry that follows covers one T cell receptor (beta chain) sequence. These data belong to a study of T cells after yellow fever vaccination. CDR3 length equals 15 residues. Germline CDR1 and CDR2: SNHLY and FYNNEI. The V and J ends lost 8 bases and 6 bases respectively, with 19 bases between them. TCRdb re-called the 5' RACE reads with MiXCR, one entry per CDR3 protein. The data hold some 200,000 distinct CDR3 sequences, with about 11% observed a single time. V is TRBV2 and J is TRBJ2-2; no firm D call. The source was CD8+ T cells sorted from PBMCs, collected 15 days after the yellow fever booster vaccination. This TCR derives from a young man who received the YFV17D yellow fever vaccine. The CDR3 region is CASEPPLNKAGELFF. DNA for the CDR3: TGTGCCAGCGAACCGCCTCTGAATAAGGCCGGGGAGCTGTTTTTT.